The source of this TCR beta chain is a study of breast tumors, draining lymph nodes, adjacent tissues. MiXCR, applied by TCRdb to the multiplex PCR reads, yields one record per CDR3 protein. The profile shows about 13,000 distinct CDR3 sequences, 62% of them singletons. Sequencing was done on a sample of tumor-adjacent breast tissue. This sequence was found in a female donor with breast cancer. Some clones in this sample may be carry-over from other donors' samples.

The CDR3 loop reads CSARGGQTSTDTQYF. The CDR3 DNA reads TGCAGTGCTAGAGGCGGACAGACTAGCACAGATACGCAGTATTTT. The rearrangement links TRBV20-1 to TRBJ2-3, with D possibly TRBD1 on 6 matching bases. This CDR3 has 15 residues. Trimming took 1 base from V and 0 from J, leaving 11 bases between them. CDR1 and CDR2 from the germline V gene are DFQATT and SNEGSKA (reference sequence).